This record looks at one T cell receptor beta chain sequence and its context. The data belong to a study of blood T cell repertoires in COVID-19. Background on the study: The analysed material was cDNA or gDNA that came from T cells, B-cell-depleted T cells, or PBMCs.

How the authors handled the data: Scientists estimated how many nucleated cells there were by amplifying reference gene primers. The protocol was immunoSEQ multiplex PCR, while the TCRdb copy is restricted to in-frame clones and leaves out a portion. The V and J calls and the clone size are those of that table, but D and trimming were determined from the DNA. The table records about 440,000 clones, 88% of them present only once. Seattle patients were enrolled while actively infected and followed longitudinally. CDR3 size: 15 residues. Germline CDR1 reads PRHDT; CDR2 reads FYEKMQ (reference sequence). The V segment lost 1 base and the J segment 3 bases; nucleotides outside the gene matches: 5.

The TCR originated in a woman between 50 and 59 years old with COVID-19, enrolled during active disease. This sequence joins TRBV13 and TRBJ2-7; 8 bases align to TRBD1. The sequencing input was peripheral blood. DNA for the CDR3: TGTGCCAGCAGCTTAGATGGGACAGGAAACTACGAGCAGTACTTC. It codes for CASSLDGTGNYEQYF.